This passage covers 11 T cell receptor beta chains from one sample sequenced in a study of blood T cell repertoires in COVID-19 (dated by TCRdb to the early 2020s). Receptor libraries were prepared by the immunoSEQ multiplex PCR assay. Imported from immuneACCESS, the table was reduced by TCRdb to in-frame sequences with V and J called. These copies leave out some clones; in studies compared against another copy, an unresolved V gene accounts for under half, and the cause of the remainder is not known. This sample gives a few hundred thousand clones in total; 90% of them show up just once. Together, the top ten hold roughly 1% of the sample. Specimen: peripheral blood. Every receptor here comes from a middle-aged woman with COVID-19, enrolled during active disease.

This clone came up once. The chain combines TRBV7-3 with TRBJ2-1; a weak D match, TRBD2 (6 bases). Germline V gives CDR1 SGHTA, CDR2 FQGTGA. The CDR3 length is 16 residues. V was pared by 2 bases and J by 2 bases, with 13 bases between. CDR3 in amino acids: CASSLLGGITYNEQFF. CDR3 nucleotide sequence: TGTGCCAGCAGCTTATTGGGCGGGATCACCTACAATGAGCAGTTCTTC. The full variable domain, in which reference TRBV7-3 and TRBJ2-1 provide the parts outside the CDR3, is GAGVSQTPSNKVTEKGKYVELRCDPISGHTALYWYRQSLGQGPEFLIYFQGTGAADDSGLPNDRFFAVRPEGSVSTLKIQRTERGDSAVYLCASSLLGGITYNEQFFGPGTRLTVL.

This clone has more than one count but fewer than ten. The J gene is TRBJ1-1, the V gene TRBV5-5; D gene unclear. The CDR3 has 12 residues. The V end was cut by 1 base, the J end by 3 bases, with 4 bases between. Per the germline V gene, CDR1 is SGHKS and CDR2 is YYEKEE (reference sequence). CDR3 loop: CASSLTDTEAFF. For the CDR3, the DNA is TGTGCCAGCAGCTTGACGGACACTGAAGCTTTCTTT.

The chain recombines TRBV5-1 with TRBJ2-6, with D possibly being TRBD2 (5 bases). Germline CDR1 and CDR2: SGHRS and YFSETQ. The CDR3 spans 16 residues. The germline V and J ends were trimmed by 5 bases and 1 base, with 13 bases remaining between them. As DNA, the CDR3 is TGCGCCAGCAGTACGGGGTGGGGTTCTGGGGCCAACGTCCTGACTTTC. Translating it yields CASSTGWGSGANVLTF.

The rearrangement links TRBV5-8 to TRBJ2-1; 10 bases match TRBD2. This CDR3 region has 15 residues. The germline CDR1 and CDR2 sequences are SGHTS and YDEGEE. The trim removed 1 base at V and 2 bases at J, leaving 0 bases unmatched. CDR3 in amino acids: CASSLSGGAYNEQFF. The CDR3, as DNA: TGTGCCAGCAGCTTGAGCGGGGGGGCCTACAATGAGCAGTTCTTC. Complete variable domain (other parts from reference TRBV5-8 and TRBJ2-1): EAGVTQSPTHLIKTRGQQATLRCSPISGHTSVYWYQQALGLGLQFLLWYDEGEERNRGNFPPRFSGRQFPNYSSELNVNALELEDSALYLCASSLSGGAYNEQFFGPGTRLTVL.

The chain couples TRBV3-1 (or the pseudogene TRBV3-2) to TRBJ2-2; D is ambiguous. Germline V CDR1 and CDR2: LGHDT, YNNKEL (reference sequence). The ends were cut back, 2 bases at V and 2 bases at J, with 6 bases in the middle. The CDR3 is 14 amino acids. The CDR3 loop is CASSQRGNTGELFF. CDR3 nucleotide sequence: TGTGCCAGCAGCCAACGAGGAAACACCGGGGAGCTGTTTTTT.

This chain joins TRBV28 and TRBJ2-4, with TRBD1 identical over 9 bases. The trim removed 6 bases at V and 1 base at J, leaving 4 bases unmatched. This CDR3 is 15 amino acids long. In germline, CDR1 is MDHEN, CDR2 SYDVKM. CDR3 residues: CASRTGGAAKNIQYF. The CDR3, as DNA: TGTGCCAGCAGAACAGGGGGCGCGGCCAAAAACATTCAGTACTTC.

The gene calls are TRBV30 and TRBJ1-1; the D is unclear. V lost 5 bases, J lost 3 bases, and 13 bases lay in between. This CDR3 spans 13 amino acids. The germline V gene has CDR1 GTSNPN and CDR2 SVGIG (reference sequence). The DNA of the CDR3 is TGTGCCTGGTCCCCCCGCGCCGACACTGAAGCTTTCTTT. Its translation is CAWSPRADTEAFF.

The CDR3 spells CASSGLTVDQPQHF. In DNA, the CDR3 is TGTGCCAGCAGTGGCCTGACAGTAGATCAGCCCCAGCATTTT. This rearrangement joins TRBV2 to TRBJ1-5, with D tentatively TRBD1 (5 bases). V was cut by 4 bases and J by 5 bases, with 12 bases left in between. Germline V gene data show CDR1 as SNHLY and CDR2 as FYNNEI. This CDR3 has 14 residues.

The chain joins TRBV6-6 to TRBJ1-1; D call uncertain. Germline CDR1 and CDR2: MNHNY and SVGAGI (reference sequence). The CDR3 spans 11 residues. With 6 bases removed from V and 4 bases from J, the gap between germline ends came to 6 bases. CDR3 DNA sequence: TGTGCCAGCAGCCCGGTCACTGAAGCTTTCTTT. Its translation: CASSPVTEAFF.

The chain uses TRBV30 and TRBJ1-2; the D gene is possibly TRBD1 (5 bases). This CDR3 has 14 amino acids. Germline assignment: CDR1 GTSNPN and CDR2 SVGIG (reference sequence). Trimming stripped 1 base from V and 1 base from J, with 10 bases between. The CDR3 loop is CAWSELGGNYGYTF. The CDR3 nucleotides are TGTGCCTGGAGTGAGTTGGGGGGTAACTATGGCTACACCTTC.

Here the CDR3 DNA reads TGTGCCAGCAGTTTATTTCGGACAGGGAAGGCTGAAGCTTTCTTT. It codes for CASSLFRTGKAEAFF. V is TRBV27 and J is TRBJ1-1; 8 bases line up with TRBD1. With V trimmed by 1 base and J by 6 bases, 7 bases remained unmatched. The CDR3 covers 15 residues. Germline V gene lookup returns CDR1 MNHEY and CDR2 SMNVEV (reference sequence).